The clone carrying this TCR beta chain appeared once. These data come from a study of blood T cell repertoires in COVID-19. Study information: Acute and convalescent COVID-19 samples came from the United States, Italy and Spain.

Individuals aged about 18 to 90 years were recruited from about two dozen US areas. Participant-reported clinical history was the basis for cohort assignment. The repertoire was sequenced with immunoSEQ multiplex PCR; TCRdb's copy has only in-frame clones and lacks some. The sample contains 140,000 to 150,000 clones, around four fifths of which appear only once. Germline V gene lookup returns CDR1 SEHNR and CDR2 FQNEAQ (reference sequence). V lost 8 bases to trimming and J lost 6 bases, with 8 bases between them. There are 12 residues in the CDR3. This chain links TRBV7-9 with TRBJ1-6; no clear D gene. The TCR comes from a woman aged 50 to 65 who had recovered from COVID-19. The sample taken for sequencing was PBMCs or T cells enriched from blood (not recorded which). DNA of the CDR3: TGTGCCAGCGCCTACTCTAATTCACCCCTCCACTTT. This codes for CASAYSNSPLHF.